The 8 T cell receptor beta chains presented below share a single source sample, sequenced in a study of blood T cells in healthy people across ages. Then a second PCR, running about 6 to 11 cycles, was carried out with a sample-barcoded 5' primer and a J-beta primer mix. MiXCR was run by TCRdb on the 5' RACE reads, yielding one entry per CDR3 protein. The sample shows some 1,000,000 distinct CDR3 sequences, roughly 24% of them seen only once. These data were also reused for a study on T cells of mothers and their children.

Sequencing was carried out using blood. The origin of the receptors is a girl aged 2 to 9 in good health.

This clonotype turned up a few times. This could be a read error, since a much larger clone is one nucleotide away. The chain is built from TRBV9 and TRBJ2-5; 7 bases map to TRBD2. The germline CDR1 and CDR2 sequences are SGDLS and YYNGEE. The CDR3 has 14 amino acids. The CDR3 loop reads CAGSPRGDQETQYF. Here the CDR3 DNA reads TGTGCCGGCAGCCCTCGGGGGGATCAAGAGACCCAGTACTTC.

This rearrangement joins TRBV20-1 to TRBJ1-6; TRBD1 might be the D (5 bases). The germline V gene encodes CDR1 DFQATT and CDR2 SNEGSKA (reference sequence). This CDR3 spans 14 amino acids. Trimming took off 0 bases at V and 9 bases at J, with 12 bases between the two ends. CDR3 bases: TGCAGTGCTAGAGATAGCCAGGGCGCTTCACCCCTCCACTTT. Amino acid sequence: CSARDSQGASPLHF.

The chain carries TRBV4-2 and TRBJ2-1; no clear D. Germline V gene data show CDR1 as LGHNA and CDR2 as YNFKEQ. The CDR3 contains 10 residues. Deletions cut 3 bases from V and 11 bases from J, with 5 bases between. The CDR3 spells CASSQPQQFF. CDR3 bases: TGTGCCAGCAGCCAGCCCCAGCAGTTCTTC.

This clonotype has at least ten counts. The chain links TRBV5-5 to TRBJ2-2; a weak D match, TRBD1 (5 bases). This CDR3 has 15 amino acids. From germline, CDR1 is SGHKS and CDR2 YYEKEE (reference sequence). Trimming shortened V by 3 bases and J by 1 base, and 10 bases separated the two germline ends. For the CDR3, the DNA is TGTGCCAGCAGCTACTCGACAGAGAACACCGGGGAGCTGTTTTTT. It specifies CASSYSTENTGELFF.

The chain carries TRBV12-5 and TRBJ2-7; maybe TRBD2 (6 bases). The end of the DNA fits TRBJ2-1 better, so the J call may be wrong. The CDR3 is 13 residues long. Looked up from germline, CDR1 is LGHNT and CDR2 is FRNRAP. The CDR3 protein is CAGGSSVHNEQFF. In DNA, the CDR3 is TGTGCTGGGGGGTCTAGCGTACACAATGAGCAGTTCTTC.

The chain joins TRBV7-2 to TRBJ2-5, with D hard to call. The J call is doubtful: the DNA matches TRBJ2-1 better. Germline loops: CDR1 SGHTA, CDR2 FQGNSA. The CDR3 has 15 amino acids. CDR3 in amino acids: CASSPTVSLDYEQFF. In DNA form, the CDR3 reads TGTGCCAGCAGCCCCACGGTTAGTCTAGATTATGAGCAGTTCTTC.

The rearrangement uses TRBV13 and TRBJ1-3; 7 bases agree with TRBD1. Germline values: CDR1 PRHDT, CDR2 FYEKMQ (reference sequence). V lost 5 bases, J lost 0 bases, and 13 bases stayed unmatched. CDR3 size: 18 residues. CDR3 region: CASSPEGSGQSSGNTIYF. Written as DNA, the CDR3 is TGTGCCAGCAGCCCGGAGGGATCGGGACAGAGCTCTGGAAACACCATATATTTT.

The gene calls are TRBV24-1 and TRBJ2-5; 8 bases match TRBD2. V shed 3 bases and J 5 bases; nucleotides not matched to a gene: 4. This CDR3 is built from 14 residues. In germline, CDR1 is KGHDR, CDR2 SFDVKD. The CDR3 DNA follows: TGTGCCACCAGTGATAGGACTAGCTTGGAGACCCAGTACTTC. Its translation: CATSDRTSLETQYF.